This TCR beta chain was retrieved from a study of blood T cells in healthy people across ages. Sample-barcoded 5' priming and a J-beta primer mix drove a second PCR of roughly 6 to 12 cycles. TCRdb passed the 5' RACE reads through MiXCR, listing each CDR3 protein once. The data hold 1.5 million to 2 million distinct CDR3 sequences, with around 35% observed a single time. The V gene's germline CDR1 is SEHNR and CDR2 FQNEAQ (reference sequence). V was trimmed by 5 bases and J by 0 bases, leaving 7 bases between them. The CDR3 spans 13 residues. The TCR originated in a woman between 25 and 40 years old in good health. The sample comprised blood. The chain carries TRBV7-9 and TRBJ1-1; D is unresolved. CDR3 sequence reads: CASSRAVNTEAFF. CDR3 coding DNA: TGTGCCAGCAGCCGCGCAGTGAACACTGAAGCTTTCTTT.